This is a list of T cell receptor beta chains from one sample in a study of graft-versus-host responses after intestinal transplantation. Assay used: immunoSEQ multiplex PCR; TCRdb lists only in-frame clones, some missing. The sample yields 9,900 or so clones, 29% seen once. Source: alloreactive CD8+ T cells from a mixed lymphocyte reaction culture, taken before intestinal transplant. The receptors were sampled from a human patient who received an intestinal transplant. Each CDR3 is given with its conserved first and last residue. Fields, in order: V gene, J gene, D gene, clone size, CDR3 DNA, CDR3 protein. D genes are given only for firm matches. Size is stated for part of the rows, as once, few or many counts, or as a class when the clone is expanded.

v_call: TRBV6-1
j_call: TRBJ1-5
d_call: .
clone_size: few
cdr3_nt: TGTGCCAGCAGCAAAAGGGGGTCGCAGCCCCAGCATTTT
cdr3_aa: CASSKRGSQPQHF

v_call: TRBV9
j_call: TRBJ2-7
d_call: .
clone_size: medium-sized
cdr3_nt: TGTGCCAGCAGCGTCCGGGCAGGGGCGGACTACGAGCAGTACTTC
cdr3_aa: CASSVRAGADYEQYF

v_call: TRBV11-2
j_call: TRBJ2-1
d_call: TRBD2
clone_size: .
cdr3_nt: TGTGCCAGCAGCTTATACCCAACCGGGACTAGCGCTAATGAGCAGTTCTTC
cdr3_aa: CASSLYPTGTSANEQFF

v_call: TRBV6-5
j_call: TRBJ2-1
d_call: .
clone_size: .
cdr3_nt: TGTGCCAGCGCATGGGGGGACGGGTACAATGAGCAGTTCTTC
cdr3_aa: CASAWGDGYNEQFF

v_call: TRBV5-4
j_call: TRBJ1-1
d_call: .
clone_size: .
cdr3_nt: TGTGCCAGCAGCCCTACTCCCCCCACTGAAGCTTTCTTT
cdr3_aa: CASSPTPPTEAFF

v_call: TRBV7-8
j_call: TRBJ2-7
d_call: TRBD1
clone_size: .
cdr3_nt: TGTGCCAGCAGCCAAGGACAGGGTCCGTACTTC
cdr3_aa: CASSQGQGPYF

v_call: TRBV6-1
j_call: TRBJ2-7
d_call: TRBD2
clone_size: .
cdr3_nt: TGTGCCAGCAGTGAAGTCCACAGGTGGGGGACTAGCGAGCAGTACTTC
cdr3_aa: CASSEVHRWGTSEQYF

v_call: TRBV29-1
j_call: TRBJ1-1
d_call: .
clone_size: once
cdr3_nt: TGCAGCGTTGAAGGGGTACAGGGCGTTGGGACTGAAGCTTTCTTT
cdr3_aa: CSVEGVQGVGTEAFF

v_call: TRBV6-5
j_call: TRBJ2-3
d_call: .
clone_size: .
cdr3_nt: TGTGCCAGCAGTGATACTACGTATCCGCAGTATTTT
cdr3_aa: CASSDTTYPQYF

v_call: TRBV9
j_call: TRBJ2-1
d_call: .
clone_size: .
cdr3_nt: TGTGCCAGCAGCGTAGGAGGGGGTGGTGAGCAGTTCTTC
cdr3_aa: CASSVGGGGEQFF

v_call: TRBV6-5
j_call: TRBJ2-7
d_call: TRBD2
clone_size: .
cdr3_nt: TGTGCCAGCAGTACGGGGGGGGAATCCTACGAGCAGTACTTC
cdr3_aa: CASSTGGESYEQYF

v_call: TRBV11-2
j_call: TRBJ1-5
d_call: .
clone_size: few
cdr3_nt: TGTGCCAGCAGCTTAGGGGCAGGGAGCAATCAGCCCCAGCATTTT
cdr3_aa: CASSLGAGSNQPQHF

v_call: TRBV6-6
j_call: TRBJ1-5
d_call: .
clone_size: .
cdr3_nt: TGTGCCTGCGTTGGGGGGAATCAGCCCCAGCATTTT
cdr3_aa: CACVGGNQPQHF

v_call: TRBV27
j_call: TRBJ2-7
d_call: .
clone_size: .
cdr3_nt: TGTGCCAGCAGTTTATTGGGGGGTTCCTACGAGCAGTACTTC
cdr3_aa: CASSLLGGSYEQYF

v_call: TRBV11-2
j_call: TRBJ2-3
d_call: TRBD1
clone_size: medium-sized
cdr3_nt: TGTGCCAGCAGCTTAGAGGGGGGACAGGGTTCGGATACGCAGTATTTT
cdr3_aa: CASSLEGGQGSDTQYF

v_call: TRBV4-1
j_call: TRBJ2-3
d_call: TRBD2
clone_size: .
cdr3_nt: TGCGCCAGCAGCCAAGTAATCAGCGGGGGCACAGATACGCAGTATTTT
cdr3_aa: CASSQVISGGTDTQYF

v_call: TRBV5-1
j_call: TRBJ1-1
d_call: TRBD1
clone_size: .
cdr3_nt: TGCGCCAGCAGCGCCGGACAGGGTTGGGCCACTGAAGCTTTCTTT
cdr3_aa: CASSAGQGWATEAFF